A few counts support the clone carrying this T cell receptor beta chain. This sample is part of a study of T cells in Graves' hyperthyroidism and ophthalmopathy. The investigators amplified TCR beta CDR3 regions from RNA transcripts. During a first-round RT-PCR of the TCR CDR3, the HTBI primer set was used. TCRdb passed the multiplex PCR reads through MiXCR, listing each CDR3 protein once. The sample yields roughly 100,000 distinct CDR3 sequences, about half seen once. Exclusion of a patient resulted from uncontrolled infection, other autoimmune disease, pregnancy or lactation. The diagnoses drew upon clinical symptoms, serum thyroxine and TRAb, thyroid ultrasound and orbital computed tomography. The CDR3 is 13 residues long. With 1 base removed from V and 6 bases from J, the gap between germline ends came to 6 bases. Germline V gene data show CDR1 as SGHAT and CDR2 as FQNNGV.

The rearrangement uses TRBV11-2 and TRBJ2-2; D may be TRBD1 (5 bases). The origin of this receptor is a man between 35 and 55 years old with Graves' hyperthyroidism. The sample taken for sequencing was blood. The chain's CDR3 is CASSLVGPGELFF. CDR3 sequence (DNA): TGTGCCAGCAGCTTAGTGGGGCCCGGGGAGCTGTTTTTT. Complete variable domain (other parts from reference TRBV11-2 and TRBJ2-2): EAGVAQSPRYKIIEKRQSVAFWCNPISGHATLYWYQQILGQGPKLLIQFQNNGVVDDSQLPKDRFSAERLKGVDSTLKIQPAKLEDSAVYLCASSLVGPGELFFGEGSRLTVL.